A selection of T cell receptor beta chains follows, all from one sample in a study of CD8 T cells in ankylosing spondylitis. One entry per CDR3 protein, called by TCRdb with MiXCR from the 5' RACE reads. The sample has about 340,000 distinct CDR3 sequences; roughly 14% are singletons. Sequenced material: blood, either unsorted or a sorted T cell fraction (not recorded which). These receptors all stem from a male donor with ankylosing spondylitis or in good health (not recorded which). Each CDR3 is given without its conserved first and last residue.

V,CDR3
TRBV7-2,ASSPGHWPGSSYEQY
TRBV20-1,SASSGNYGTEAF
TRBV7-2,ASSLGSGIPGELF
TRBV10-3,AISEIPGATEAF
TRBV12-3/TRBV12-4,ASSRDFSTDTQY
TRBV6-1,ASSDPQGNYGYT
TRBV27,ASSRREGYGYT
TRBV5-6,ASSLQGQAWDTEAF
TRBV3-1,ASSLEQALNSPLH
TRBV28,ASSLELGLAGGRYEQY
TRBV10-3,AISESGGSGNTIY
TRBV29-1,SVKLAGGPRSNEQF
TRBV29-1,SVEEGRGGSNVLT
TRBV14,ASSYSRDRRLHSPLH
TRBV20-1,SARGWGAPYEQY
TRBV7-2,ASSVGQMNTGELF
TRBV4-1,ASSPFSKTYEQY
TRBV6-5,ASSYGQGSDTQY
TRBV11-2,ASSLGQGEYGYT
TRBV20-1,SVARVSNQPQH
TRBV21-1,ASSKGRLDT
TRBV7-2,ASSFDGGTDTQY
TRBV20-1,SARDPGGRAVETQY
TRBV20-1,SANRGYSNQPQH
TRBV29-1,SFGNTEAF
TRBV11-2,ASSSLRPVRTSGRAGEQY
TRBV20-1,SAARGQGSNEQF
TRBV4-1,ASSQAPRTDTQY
TRBV10-3,AIRGTGMNTEAF
TRBV5-1,ASSLPQGELMKEF
TRBV18,ASKTTAGGELF
TRBV25-1,ASSQPSGRVGGNEQF
TRBV5-1,ASSLGLAGGTYETQY
TRBV12-3/TRBV12-4,ASRLSGGPYEQY
TRBV2,ASSWDSFTGELF
TRBV20-1,SARHVAGGPGNEQF
TRBV27,ASSFGTSGPPRKETQY
TRBV11-2,ASSFSGGTSQETQY
TRBV3-1,ASSLGPPPNTGELF
TRBV19,ASSPYRGGNSAGELF
TRBV5-1,ASSPVGSGAYEQY
TRBV5-1,ASSPAGLQETQY
TRBV20-1,SATTGGNHEQY
TRBV4-1,ASSPLFLKSNADTQY
TRBV5-1,ASSSVAGGGGTGELF
TRBV7-2,ASRDGQYNEQF
TRBV7-8,ASSLGPTIENEQF
TRBV7-6,ASSLSRDSTYNEQF
TRBV20-1,SATGSLNTEAF
TRBV2,ASRTNEETQY
TRBV5-6,ASSLDLMNTEAF
TRBV5-1,ASSLEGAVYTEAF
TRBV10-3,AISETGGMNTEAF
TRBV12-3/TRBV12-4,ASGGRLS